This T cell receptor (beta chain) was recovered during a study of cytomegalovirus exposure and HLA in healthy donors. Across the study: Of 350 to 400 genotyped donors, around 86% grouped in the Caucasian-associated ancestry cluster.

This clone was found a few times. Its cognate antigen is unknown. Trimming shortened V by 4 bases and J by 1 base, and 16 bases separated the two germline ends. The CDR3 is made up of 16 amino acids. Germline-derived CDR1 and CDR2 are MDHEN and SYDVKM. Study-level results: There were under 200 TCR beta chains listed as cytomegalovirus-associated. HLA allele associations emerged for 17,000 or so TCR beta sequences in a later analysis, at 0.05 false discovery rate.

The study ran its PCR with 60 Vbeta and 13 Jbeta primers. The data were produced by immunoSEQ multiplex PCR, yet TCRdb's version contains in-frame clones alone and is incomplete. The sample shows 140,000 or so clones, around 10% of them seen only once. Material: PBMCs. The receptor was isolated from a male donor in good health and CMV-seronegative. The chain links TRBV28 to TRBJ1-2, with D unresolved. Written as DNA, the CDR3 is TGTGCCAGCAGTTGGGTCGAGACTACTCGTAACTATGGCTACACCTTC. It is translated as CASSWVETTRNYGYTF.